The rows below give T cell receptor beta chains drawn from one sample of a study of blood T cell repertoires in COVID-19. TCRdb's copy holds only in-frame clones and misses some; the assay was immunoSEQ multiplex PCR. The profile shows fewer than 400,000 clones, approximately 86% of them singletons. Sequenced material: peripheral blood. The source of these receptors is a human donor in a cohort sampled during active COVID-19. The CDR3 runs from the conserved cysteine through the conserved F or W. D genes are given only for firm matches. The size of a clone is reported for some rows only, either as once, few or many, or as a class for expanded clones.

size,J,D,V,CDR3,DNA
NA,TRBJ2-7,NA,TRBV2,CASSEPRRGEQYF,TGTGCCAGCAGTGAACCCCGGAGGGGCGAGCAGTACTTC
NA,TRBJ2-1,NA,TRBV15,CATSRGQGVYNEQFF,TGTGCCACCAGCAGAGGCCAGGGCGTTTACAATGAGCAGTTCTTC
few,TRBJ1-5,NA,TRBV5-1,CASSLGDINQPQHF,TGCGCCAGCAGCTTGGGGGACATCAATCAGCCCCAGCATTTT
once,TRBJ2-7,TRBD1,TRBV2,CASSENRGQYF,TGTGCCAGCAGTGAAAACAGGGGGCAGTACTTC
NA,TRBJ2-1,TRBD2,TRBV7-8,CASSLGTSAIYNEQFF,TGTGCCAGCAGCTTAGGGACTAGCGCGATCTACAATGAGCAGTTCTTC
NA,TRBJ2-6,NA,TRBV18,CASSLTRGSGANVLTF,TGTGCCAGCTCACTAACCCGAGGGTCTGGGGCCAACGTCCTGACTTTC
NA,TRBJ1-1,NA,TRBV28,CASSLEGVNTEAFF,TGTGCCAGCAGTTTAGAAGGGGTGAACACTGAAGCTTTCTTT
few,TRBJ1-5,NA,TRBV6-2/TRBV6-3,CASSWGDGNQPQHF,TGTGCCAGCAGTTGGGGAGATGGCAATCAGCCCCAGCATTTT
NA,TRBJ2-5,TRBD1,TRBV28,CASSPQGAEETQYF,TGTGCCAGCAGTCCACAGGGGGCGGAGGAGACCCAGTACTTC
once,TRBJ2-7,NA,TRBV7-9,CASSSPQGNEDEQYF,TGTGCCAGCAGCTCCCCACAGGGAAATGAGGACGAGCAGTACTTC
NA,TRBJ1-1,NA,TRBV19,CASSIAAAGQNTEAFF,TGTGCCAGTAGTATAGCCGCGGCAGGGCAGAACACTGAAGCTTTCTTT
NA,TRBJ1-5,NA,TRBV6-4,CASRKTVQAPNQPQHF,TGTGCCAGCAGAAAAACAGTTCAGGCTCCCAATCAGCCCCAGCATTTT
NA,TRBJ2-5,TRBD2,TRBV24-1,CATSDSPSGSLETQYF,TGTGCCACCAGTGATTCCCCTAGCGGGAGTCTGGAGACCCAGTACTTC
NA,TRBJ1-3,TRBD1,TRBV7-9,CASSLGDRGDFDRNTIYF,TGTGCCAGCAGCTTAGGAGACAGGGGTGATTTCGATCGAAACACCATATATTTT
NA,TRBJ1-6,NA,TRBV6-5,CASSPTAPGSSPLHF,TGTGCCAGCAGTCCCACGGCTCCCGGGAGTTCACCCCTCCACTTT
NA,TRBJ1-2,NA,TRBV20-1,CSATGDPGYTF,TGCAGTGCTACAGGGGACCCTGGCTACACCTTC
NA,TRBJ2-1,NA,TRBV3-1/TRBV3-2,CASSQGGMLQFF,TGTGCCAGCAGCCAGGGCGGGATGTTGCAGTTCTTC
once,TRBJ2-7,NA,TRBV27,CASRSQGPSSYEQYF,TGTGCCAGCAGATCACAGGGCCCCAGCTCCTACGAGCAGTACTTC
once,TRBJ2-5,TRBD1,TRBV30,CAWSRGGYETQYF,TGTGCCTGGAGTCGAGGGGGCTATGAGACCCAGTACTTC
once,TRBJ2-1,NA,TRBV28,CASSSGRVTNEQFF,TGTGCCAGCAGTTCGGGCAGGGTGACGAATGAGCAGTTCTTC
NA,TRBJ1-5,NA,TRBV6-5,CASSYKGIRAQHF,TGTGCCAGCAGTTACAAGGGGATCAGGGCCCAGCATTTT
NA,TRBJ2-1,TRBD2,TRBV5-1,CASSLTAGGAGSYNEQFF,TGCGCCAGCAGCTTGACGGCTGGTGGAGCGGGATCCTACAATGAGCAGTTCTTC
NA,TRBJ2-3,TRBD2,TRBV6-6,CASSLAGGGTDTQYF,TGTGCCAGCAGTTTAGCGGGGGGGGGCACAGATACGCAGTATTTT
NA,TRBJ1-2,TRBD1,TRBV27,CASRKKATGGSGYTF,TGTGCCAGCAGAAAAAAGGCTACAGGGGGGTCAGGCTACACCTTC
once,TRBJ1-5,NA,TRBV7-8,CASSSRGLNQPQHF,TGTGCCAGCAGCTCAAGGGGTCTTAATCAGCCCCAGCATTTT
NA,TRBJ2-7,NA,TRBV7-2,CASSLAGPVSYEQYF,TGTGCCAGCAGCTTAGCGGGGCCTGTCTCCTACGAGCAGTACTTC
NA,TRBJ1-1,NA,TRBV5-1,CASSFGQGGRTEAFF,TGCGCCAGCAGCTTCGGTCAGGGTGGACGAACTGAAGCTTTCTTT
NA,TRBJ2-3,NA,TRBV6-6,CASKQGFGTDTQYF,TGTGCCAGCAAGCAGGGGTTCGGCACAGATACGCAGTATTTT
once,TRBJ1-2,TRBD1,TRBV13,CASSHGTALRGYTF,TGTGCCAGCAGCCATGGGACAGCCCTAAGGGGTTACACCTTC
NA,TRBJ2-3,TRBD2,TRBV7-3,CASSSDLRTSGIHRDTQYF,TGTGCCAGCAGCTCCGACCTCAGAACTAGCGGGATTCATAGAGATACGCAGTATTTT